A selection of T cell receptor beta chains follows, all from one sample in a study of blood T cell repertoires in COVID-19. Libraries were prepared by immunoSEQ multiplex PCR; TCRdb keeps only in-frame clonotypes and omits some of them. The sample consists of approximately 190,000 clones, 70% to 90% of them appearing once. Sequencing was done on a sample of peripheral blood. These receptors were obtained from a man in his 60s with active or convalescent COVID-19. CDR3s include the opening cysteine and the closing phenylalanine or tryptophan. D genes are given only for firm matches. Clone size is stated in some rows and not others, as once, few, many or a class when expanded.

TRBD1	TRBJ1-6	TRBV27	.	TGTGCCAGCAGTCCAATCTCAGGGGGCTATAATTCACCCCTCCACTTT	CASSPISGGYNSPLHF
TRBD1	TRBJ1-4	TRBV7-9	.	TGTGCCAGCAGCAACCCTCAGGGGGCAAGTGAAAAACTGTTTTTT	CASSNPQGASEKLFF
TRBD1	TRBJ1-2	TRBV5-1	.	TGCGCCACCAGACAGGGGGCACAAGCTAACTATGGCTACACCTTC	CATRQGAQANYGYTF
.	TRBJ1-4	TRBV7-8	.	TGTGCCAGCAGCGACCAAACAGGTTACGCTAATGAAAAACTGTTTTTT	CASSDQTGYANEKLFF
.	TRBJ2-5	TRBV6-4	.	TGTGCCAGCAGTGACTGTACCCCTCAGGGGTCCCAAGAGACCCAGTACTTC	CASSDCTPQGSQETQYF
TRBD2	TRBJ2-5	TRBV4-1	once	TGCGCCAGCAGCCCCACTCTCGGGCTAGCGGGAGGAGAGACCCAGTACTTC	CASSPTLGLAGGETQYF
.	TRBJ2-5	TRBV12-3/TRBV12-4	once	TGTGCCAGCAGCTACGGTGAGACCCAGTACTTC	CASSYGETQYF
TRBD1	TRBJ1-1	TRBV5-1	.	TGCGCCAGCAGCCCGAATTCGGGACAGGGGGCGGCTGAAGCTTTCTTT	CASSPNSGQGAAEAFF
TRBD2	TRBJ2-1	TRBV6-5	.	TGTGCCAGCAGTTACTCCGGGACTACCCTTCTCAATGAGCAGTTCTTC	CASSYSGTTLLNEQFF
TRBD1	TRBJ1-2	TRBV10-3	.	TGTGCCATCAGTGATTCCCCCCCCGGGACAGGGCTTCGGGGCTACACCTTC	CAISDSPPGTGLRGYTF
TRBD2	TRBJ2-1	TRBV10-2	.	TGCGCCACAGGAAGCGGGAGGGAGCAGTTCTTC	CATGSGREQFF
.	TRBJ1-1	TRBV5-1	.	TGCGCCAGCAACTTCGGAGGGAACACTGAAGCTTTCTTT	CASNFGGNTEAFF
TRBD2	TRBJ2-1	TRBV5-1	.	TGCGCCAGCAGCTCTAGCGGGGGGGCCGTTGGGGATGAGCAGTTCTTC	CASSSSGGAVGDEQFF